These 20 T cell receptor beta chains originate from one sample sequenced in a study of control samples from healthy donors and cancer patients. TCRdb's table, derived via immunoSEQ multiplex PCR, lists solely in-frame clones and lacks some. The sample has some 130,000 clones; 80% to 95% are singletons. Sequencing was carried out using blood. Source of these receptors: a man aged 40-49 years in good health.

The V call is TRBV12-5, the J call TRBJ2-2; D is possibly TRBD2 (5 bases). This CDR3 spans 14 amino acids. Germline CDR1 reads LGHNT; CDR2 reads FRNRAP. Trimming removed 7 bases at V and 7 bases at J, with 16 bases between. The CDR3 DNA sequence: TGTGCTAGTGTGGCTGAGGGAACCGGCGGGGAGCTGTTTTTT. This gives the protein CASVAEGTGGELFF.

The V call is TRBV5-1, the J call TRBJ2-2; no clear D gene. CDR3 length: 14 amino acids. Germline V CDR1 and CDR2: SGHRS, YFSETQ. With 4 bases removed from V and 1 base from J, the gap between germline ends came to 8 bases. Written as DNA, the CDR3 is TGCGCCAGCAGCCCAGACGGGAACACCGGGGAGCTGTTTTTT. It translates to CASSPDGNTGELFF.

This chain connects TRBV2 to TRBJ2-5; D is unresolved. The V gene's germline CDR1 is SNHLY and CDR2 FYNNEI. V was trimmed by 4 bases and J by 2 bases, leaving 8 bases between them. The CDR3 loop spans 13 amino acids. This chain's CDR3 is CASSAPAQETQYF. CDR3 nucleotides: TGTGCCAGCAGTGCCCCCGCTCAAGAGACCCAGTACTTC.

V is TRBV4-2 and J is TRBJ2-7; 7 nucleotides agree with TRBD1. Germline V gives CDR1 LGHNA, CDR2 YNFKEQ. V was clipped by 3 bases and J by 1 base; unmatched bases: 6. CDR3 length: 15 residues. DNA of the CDR3: TGTGCCAGCAGCCACCTCAGACAGGGTTCCTACGAGCAGTACTTC. It yields the protein CASSHLRQGSYEQYF.

The rearrangement links TRBV11-2 to TRBJ2-5, with D hard to call. Trimming pared 5 bases from V and 4 bases from J, leaving 20 bases between. The length of the CDR3 is 16 residues. Germline V gene data show CDR1 as SGHAT and CDR2 as FQNNGV. The CDR3 here is CASSTHPYPDGETQYF. DNA of the CDR3: TGTGCCAGCAGCACCCACCCCTATCCGGATGGAGAGACCCAGTACTTC.

The rearrangement links TRBV5-1 to TRBJ2-7; TRBD1 agrees at 9 bases. CDR3 size: 15 residues. V shed 3 bases and J 2 bases; nucleotides not matched to a gene: 6. CDR1 and CDR2 from the germline V gene are SGHRS and YFSETQ. The CDR3 sequence is CASSSSGTGTYEQYF. DNA of the CDR3: TGCGCCAGCAGCTCATCCGGGACAGGGACCTACGAGCAGTACTTC.

The V and J genes are TRBV7-2 and TRBJ1-2, with a tentative D call TRBD1 (6 bases). The V end lost 1 base, the J end lost 5 bases, and 14 bases lay between the germline ends. Germline V gene data show CDR1 as SGHTA and CDR2 as FQGNSA. CDR3 length: 15 amino acids. The chain's CDR3 is CASSLDPGGGYGYTF. CDR3 nucleotide sequence: TGTGCCAGCAGCTTAGATCCAGGAGGGGGATATGGCTACACCTTC.

Remarks on this clone: At one boundary the junction diverges from the germline segment, which might be a read error. V is TRBV12-3 or TRBV12-4 and J is TRBJ2-7; D uncertain. The CDR3 has 11 amino acids. The CDR3 DNA is TGTGCCAGCGGTAGAGGATACGAGCAATACTTC. Translation: CASGRGYEQYF.

The chain links TRBV14 to TRBJ1-1, with D possibly TRBD1 on 5 matching bases. Germline loops: CDR1 SGHDN, CDR2 FVKESK. CDR3 size: 18 residues. V dropped 2 bases and J dropped 6 bases, with 25 bases sitting between them. This chain's CDR3 is CASSQTRGARNRYAEAFF. The CDR3 bases are TGTGCCAGCAGCCAAACCCGAGGGGCAAGAAACAGGTACGCTGAAGCTTTCTTT.

The chain is built from TRBV9 and TRBJ1-3; the match to TRBD1 covers 7 bases. Germline V CDR1 and CDR2: SGDLS, YYNGEE. The CDR3 spans 16 residues. J was trimmed by 2 bases and V by 1 base; bases with no gene match: 6. The CDR3 reads CASSVSGTETGNTIYF. The CDR3 bases are TGTGCCAGCAGCGTATCCGGGACAGAGACTGGAAACACCATATATTTT.

This sequence joins TRBV5-1 and TRBJ2-1; D not certain. The CDR3 is 14 amino acids. Germline CDR1 is SGHRS and CDR2 is YFSETQ. Between the trimmed V and J ends, which lost 1 base and 0 bases, there was a span of 5 bases. In DNA, the CDR3 is TGCGCCAGCAGCTTGTTAAGCTCCTACAATGAGCAGTTCTTC. Translation gives CASSLLSSYNEQFF.

The CDR3 sequence is CATMRGPEFGYTF. The CDR3 nucleotides read TGTGCCACCATGCGGGGACCTGAATTCGGCTACACCTTC. The chain employs TRBV24-1 and TRBJ1-2; possibly TRBD1 for D (5 bases). Trimming left V 8 bases short and J 8 bases short, with 17 bases between. This CDR3 spans 13 amino acids. Germline V gives CDR1 KGHDR, CDR2 SFDVKD.

The chain links TRBV27 to TRBJ2-2, with D unresolved. Germline V lookup: CDR1 MNHEY, CDR2 SMNVEV (reference sequence). V was shortened by 3 bases and J by 5 bases, with 4 bases between the two germline ends. This CDR3 is 12 amino acids long. The CDR3 DNA follows: TGTGCCAGCAGTTTGACGACCGGGGAGCTGTTTTTT. It translates to CASSLTTGELFF.

The CDR3 DNA reads TGTGCCAGCAGTGTATTTAGGGACACTGAAGCTTTCTTT. This codes for CASSVFRDTEAFF. The J gene is TRBJ1-1, the V gene TRBV2, with D unclear. The CDR3 sequence is 13 residues long. CDR1 is SNHLY and CDR2 is FYNNEI in the germline V gene. V was clipped by 4 bases and J by 3 bases, with 9 bases between them.

This rearrangement joins TRBV19 to TRBJ1-2; no clear D. The CDR3 has 18 residues. Trimming removed 4 bases at V and 3 bases at J, with 24 bases between. Per germline, CDR1 LNHDA and CDR2 SQIVND (reference sequence). The CDR3 DNA sequence: TGTGCCAGTAGTAAAACCCTCCCCGGGCCTTTGCTTGACTATGGCTACACCTTC. Translated, it gives CASSKTLPGPLLDYGYTF.

The chain is built from TRBV5-4 and TRBJ1-1; TRBD1 matches 10 bases. The germline gives CDR1 SGHNT, CDR2 YYREEE (reference sequence). V shed 4 bases and J 1 base; nucleotides not matched to a gene: 16. The CDR3 covers 19 residues. For the CDR3, the DNA is TGTGCCAGCAGCGCGGAATACCGGACAGGGGGAATTGGGAACACTGAAGCTTTCTTT. Its protein is CASSAEYRTGGIGNTEAFF.

The chain links TRBV7-8 to TRBJ2-3, with unresolved D. V dropped 2 bases and J dropped 6 bases, with 24 bases sitting between them. The germline V gene has CDR1 SGHVS and CDR2 FQNEAQ. The CDR3 loop spans 18 amino acids. CDR3 amino acids: CASSLNPLPDGRWDTQYF. The CDR3 DNA follows: TGTGCCAGCAGCTTAAACCCCCTCCCTGACGGACGGTGGGATACGCAGTATTTT.

The J gene is TRBJ2-5, the V gene TRBV6-1, with D perhaps TRBD2 (6 bases). Trimming pared 0 bases from V and 4 bases from J, leaving 12 bases between. In germline, CDR1 is MNHNS, CDR2 SASEGT. This CDR3 is built from 15 residues. As DNA, the CDR3 is TGTGCCAGCAGTGAAGCTTACAGGAGGGGAGAGACCCAGTACTTC. Protein sequence: CASSEAYRRGETQYF.

The chain links TRBV14 to TRBJ2-7; unclear D gene. The CDR3 extends over 13 amino acids. Germline CDR1 reads SGHDN; CDR2 reads FVKESK. The ends were cut back, 4 bases at V and 3 bases at J, with 10 bases in the middle. This CDR3 reads CASSRSSFYEQYF. As DNA, the CDR3 is TGTGCCAGCAGCCGATCAAGTTTCTACGAGCAGTACTTC.

This chain connects TRBV27 to TRBJ1-6; no firm D call. Germline V gives CDR1 MNHEY, CDR2 SMNVEV (reference sequence). CDR3 length: 16 amino acids. Trimming took 4 bases from V and 4 from J, leaving 14 bases between them. CDR3 coding DNA: TGTGCCAGCAGTTCGGATGTCGGAGAGTATAATTCACCCCTCCACTTT. Translation: CASSSDVGEYNSPLHF.